This T cell receptor (beta chain) was sequenced in a study of T-cell memory formation after mild COVID-19. The overall study: Across donors, TCR clusters were largely donor specific.

In regard to this clonotype: The antigen is not known.

TCRdb reprocessed the 5' RACE reads with MiXCR, giving one entry per CDR3 protein. The sample consists of a few hundred thousand distinct CDR3 sequences, roughly 15% of them appearing once. The CDR3 spans 15 residues. J gave up 4 bases and V 5 bases, and 7 bases lay outside the gene matches. In germline, CDR1 is SGHTA, CDR2 FQGNSA. Findings of the study overall: Within pre-infection memory, some responding clones were found, suggesting cross-reactive memory joined. CD4+ contracting clones lay mainly in CM and EM, CD8+ ones in EMRA. A balance of CD4 and CD8 characterized clones contracting day 15 to 85, whereas later expanders leaned CD4+.

This chain uses TRBV7-2 with TRBJ2-7, with TRBD2 matching over 11 bases. The clonotype comes from a man younger than 30 who had mild COVID-19 (a few samples of this study predate the infection). Cell type and time point are not known. The sample was PBMCs or a T cell subset sorted from them (not recorded which). The CDR3 DNA reads as TGTGCCAGCAGCCCCCCAGCTAGCGGGGGGTACGAGCAGTACTTC. Encoded protein: CASSPPASGGYEQYF. Based on the CDR3 plus reference TRBV7-2 and TRBJ2-7, the full variable domain is GAGVSQSPSNKVTEKGKDVELRCDPISGHTALYWYRQSLGQGLEFLIYFQGNSAPDKSGLPSDRFSAERTGGSVSTLTIQRTQQEDSAVYLCASSPPASGGYEQYFGPGTRLTVT.